The 30 T cell receptor beta chains below all came from one sample that was sequenced in a study of T cells after yellow fever vaccination. Using its own MiXCR run on the 5' RACE reads, TCRdb lists one record per CDR3 protein. The sample gives some 300,000 distinct CDR3 sequences, 8.5% to 10% of which show up once; about 3.7% is in the top ten. The sequenced sample was CD4+ T cells sorted from PBMCs, obtained 5 days after the yellow fever booster vaccination. Receptors were obtained from a man younger than 35 who received the YFV17D yellow fever vaccine.

This clonotype was found many times. V and J are TRBV12-3 or TRBV12-4 and TRBJ2-3; D possibly corresponds to TRBD2 (5 bases). V was clipped by 3 bases and J by 3 bases, with 7 bases between them. CDR3 length: 13 amino acids. In nucleotides, the CDR3 is TGTGCCAGCAGTTTTGAGGGTACAGATACGCAGTATTTT. Translated: CASSFEGTDTQYF.

The chain has TRBV3-1 and TRBJ1-2; 9 bases map to TRBD1. The CDR3 consists of 15 residues. Looked up from germline, CDR1 is LGHDT and CDR2 is YNNKEL (reference sequence). J lost 0 bases, V lost 5 bases, and 4 bases had no gene match. The CDR3 sequence is CASSFTGGSNYGYTF. The CDR3 DNA reads as TGTGCCAGCAGCTTTACAGGGGGCTCTAACTATGGCTACACCTTC. The full variable domain, rest sourced from reference TRBV3-1 and TRBJ1-2, is DTAVSQTPKYLVTQMGNDKSIKCEQNLGHDTMYWYKQDSKKFLKIMFSYNNKELIINETVPNRFSPKSPDKAHLNLHINSLELGDSAVYFCASSFTGGSNYGYTFGSGTRLTVV.

This clonotype has a handful of counts. This CDR3 is CASSRATHPGTGDYGYTF. The CDR3 DNA reads as TGTGCCAGCAGCCGCGCGACTCACCCCGGGACAGGGGACTATGGCTACACCTTC. V is TRBV11-2 and J is TRBJ1-2; 10 nucleotides agree with TRBD1. The length of the CDR3 is 18 residues. V dropped 5 bases and J dropped 3; count of bases not matched to a gene: 15. Germline V gene data show CDR1 as SGHAT and CDR2 as FQNNGV.

This clonotype was observed a handful of times. The gene calls are TRBV10-3 and TRBJ1-1, with 7 bases fitting TRBD1. Trimming at V came to 8 bases and at J to 4 bases, leaving 10 bases not matched to a gene. Germline V gene lookup returns CDR1 ENHRY and CDR2 SYGVKD. The CDR3 extends over 14 amino acids. The CDR3, as DNA: TGTGCCATCCATGGAACAGGGGCCACCACTGAAGCTTTCTTT. Translating it yields CAIHGTGATTEAFF.

This clonotype was counted a few times. The chain couples TRBV3-1 to TRBJ2-5; D is possibly TRBD2 (5 bases). The CDR3 has 12 amino acids. The V and J ends lost 4 bases and 7 bases respectively, with 10 bases between them. Germline V gene lookup returns CDR1 LGHDT and CDR2 YNNKEL (reference sequence). CDR3 nucleotide sequence: TGTGCCAGCAGCCTGGAAGGAGGGACCCAGTACTTC. Translated, it gives CASSLEGGTQYF.

This clonotype was detected ten times or more. The rearrangement uses TRBV27 and TRBJ1-5; D remains unclear. V lost 3 bases and J lost 0, with 6 bases in between. The CDR3 extends over 14 amino acids. Germline V gene data show CDR1 as MNHEY and CDR2 as SMNVEV (reference sequence). This chain's CDR3 is CASSLKSSNQPQHF. DNA for the CDR3: TGTGCCAGCAGTTTGAAGAGTAGCAATCAGCCCCAGCATTTT.

This chain connects TRBV6-6 to TRBJ1-5; possibly TRBD1 for D (6 bases). Germline V gene data show CDR1 as MNHNY and CDR2 as SVGAGI (reference sequence). The CDR3 has 14 residues. Trimming removed 2 bases from V and 6 bases from J, with 11 bases in between. CDR3 in DNA: TGTGCCAGCAGTTACGGTCAGGGGAGTCAGCCCCAGCATTTT. Its translation is CASSYGQGSQPQHF.

This clonotype was counted between two and nine times. The chain carries TRBV5-1 and TRBJ2-3, with 9 nucleotides matching TRBD1. The CDR3 is 15 amino acids. The germline gives CDR1 SGHRS, CDR2 YFSETQ. Trimming removed 4 bases from V and 8 bases from J; junction bases left unmatched: 11. The CDR3 bases are TGCGCCAGCAGCCCCGGGACAGGGATAGGAGGTACGCAGTATTTT. Encoded protein: CASSPGTGIGGTQYF.

This clonotype was detected a few times. The chain recombines TRBV14 with TRBJ2-6; D is unclear. The CDR3 loop spans 18 amino acids. V was shortened by 1 base and J by 0 bases, with 13 bases between the two germline ends. The V gene's germline CDR1 is SGHDN and CDR2 FVKESK. The CDR3 protein is CASSQVKASRSGANVLTF. The CDR3 region has the DNA TGTGCCAGCAGCCAAGTGAAGGCGAGCCGCTCTGGGGCCAACGTCCTGACTTTC.

V gene TRBV7-9 combines with J gene TRBJ2-7, with D tentatively TRBD2 (5 bases). Germline lookup yields CDR1 SEHNR and CDR2 FQNEAQ (reference sequence). Trimming shortened V by 7 bases and J by 4 bases, and 14 bases separated the two germline ends. The CDR3 sequence is 13 residues long. The CDR3, as DNA: TGTGCCAGCAACGTGGCCGGGGTTTACGAGCAGTACTTC. Translating it yields CASNVAGVYEQYF.

This sequence joins TRBV6-6 and TRBJ2-3; 13 nucleotides agree with TRBD2. Germline V gene data show CDR1 as MNHNY and CDR2 as SVGAGI (reference sequence). This CDR3 has 18 amino acids. V lost 5 bases to trimming and J lost 10 bases; unmatched junction nucleotides: 18. As DNA, the CDR3 is TGTGCCAGCAGTCAGACTAGCGGGGGGTCCGCATCCCCCTACGCGCAGTATTTT. It yields the protein CASSQTSGGSASPYAQYF.

The chain is built from TRBV18 and TRBJ1-5, with no clear D. The V gene's germline CDR1 is KGHSH and CDR2 LQKENI. The CDR3 loop spans 13 amino acids. V lost 3 bases to trimming and J lost 4 bases, with 7 bases between them. The CDR3 is CASSPERNQPQHF. As DNA, the CDR3 is TGTGCCAGCTCACCGGAGAGAAATCAGCCCCAGCATTTT.

This rearrangement joins TRBV4-3 to TRBJ1-2, with D unclear. The V gene's germline CDR1 is LGHNA and CDR2 YSLEER. This CDR3 region has 15 residues. V dropped 1 base and J dropped 4 bases, with 13 bases sitting between them. The CDR3 region is CASSQGSFIPYGYTF. CDR3 in DNA: TGCGCCAGCAGCCAAGGGTCTTTTATACCCTATGGCTACACCTTC.

The gene calls are TRBV12-3 or TRBV12-4 and TRBJ1-5; D possibly corresponds to TRBD1 (5 bases). This CDR3 has 18 residues. The V gene lost 5 bases and the J gene lost 0 bases, with 20 bases spanning the gap. The CDR3 sequence: CASSPGGDPSISNQPQHF. In DNA form, the CDR3 reads TGTGCCAGCAGTCCCGGCGGGGACCCTTCGATTAGCAATCAGCCCCAGCATTTT.

The table lists this clonotype with a few counts. This rearrangement joins TRBV3-1 to TRBJ1-6; 7 bases line up with TRBD1. Germline V gene data show CDR1 as LGHDT and CDR2 as YNNKEL (reference sequence). The CDR3 length is 12 residues. Germline trimming cut 6 bases from V and 9 bases from J; bases unmatched to any gene: 2. The CDR3 sequence: CASRTGFSPLHF. The CDR3 DNA is TGTGCCAGCAGGACAGGGTTTTCACCCCTCCACTTT.

This chain connects TRBV5-1 to TRBJ1-3; 9 bases are a match to TRBD1. CDR1 is SGHRS and CDR2 is YFSETQ in the germline V gene. The CDR3 has 12 amino acids. The J segment lost 8 bases and the V segment lost 7 bases, leaving 4 bases of the junction unmatched. The CDR3 nucleotides read TGCGCCAGCCGGGACAGGGTGGACACCATATATTTT. Translation gives CASRDRVDTIYF.

The table lists this clonotype with many counts. The rearrangement uses TRBV5-1 and TRBJ1-1; TRBD1 is a possible D gene (5 bases). Per germline, CDR1 SGHRS and CDR2 YFSETQ. The CDR3 extends over 13 amino acids. The ends were cut back, 2 bases at V and 4 bases at J, with 9 bases in the middle. The CDR3 sequence: CASSFLGATEAFF. For the CDR3, the DNA is TGCGCCAGCAGCTTTTTAGGGGCCACTGAAGCTTTCTTT.

This clonotype has at least ten counts. The chain links TRBV10-3 to TRBJ1-1, with a possible D match to TRBD1 (6 bases). Per germline, CDR1 ENHRY and CDR2 SYGVKD. This CDR3 spans 14 amino acids. V was trimmed by 11 bases and J by 6 bases, leaving 22 bases between them. DNA of the CDR3: TGTGCCGTTGCCGGGACATCCTCAGGCGCTGAAGCTTTCTTT. Protein product: CAVAGTSSGAEAFF.

V and J are TRBV29-1 and TRBJ1-2; TRBD1 might be the D (6 bases). Germline values: CDR1 SQVTM, CDR2 ANQGSEA. CDR3 length equals 13 residues. Between the trimmed V and J ends, which lost 5 bases and 2 bases, there was a span of 12 bases. CDR3 nucleotides: TGCAGCGTTCAGAGGGGGTTCAACTATGGCTACACCTTC. Protein: CSVQRGFNYGYTF.

This clonotype was found a few times. The CDR3 is CASSFTGEGTQYF. CDR3 nucleotides: TGCGCCAGCAGCTTTACGGGGGAGGGGACGCAGTATTTT. The chain has TRBV5-1 and TRBJ2-3, with 7 nucleotides matching TRBD2. Looked up from germline, CDR1 is SGHRS and CDR2 is YFSETQ. J gave up 9 bases and V 2 bases, and 6 bases lay outside the gene matches. The CDR3 is 13 residues long.

This clonotype was picked up many times. This chain links TRBV20-1 with TRBJ2-1; 9 bases agree with TRBD1. The V gene end was trimmed by 6 bases and the J gene end by 4 bases; junction bases not matched to a gene: 4. CDR3 length equals 13 residues. Germline CDR1 DFQATT, CDR2 SNEGSKA (reference sequence). DNA of the CDR3: TGCAGTGCGCCGGGACAGGGATACAATGAGCAGTTCTTC. Residues: CSAPGQGYNEQFF.

This clonotype was detected only a few times. The chain carries TRBV10-3 and TRBJ2-5; tentatively, D is TRBD1 (5 bases). There are 13 residues in the CDR3. The germline V gene has CDR1 ENHRY and CDR2 SYGVKD. The V and J ends lost 7 bases and 5 bases respectively, with 14 bases between them. The CDR3 sequence: CAINSGNRETQYF. DNA of the CDR3: TGTGCCATCAACTCAGGGAATCGGGAGACCCAGTACTTC.

The rearrangement joins TRBV6-2 or TRBV6-3 to TRBJ1-5; D is possibly TRBD1 (5 bases). This CDR3 has 14 amino acids. Germline V gene lookup returns CDR1 MNHEY and CDR2 SVGEGT. Trimming cost V 5 bases and J 7 bases, with 15 bases left between them. CDR3 loop: CASSRTGGGQPQHF. DNA for the CDR3: TGTGCCAGCAGTAGGACGGGTGGGGGACAGCCCCAGCATTTT.

V usage is TRBV6-2 or TRBV6-3 and J usage is TRBJ2-3; 7 bases agree with TRBD1. V shed 9 bases, J shed 3 bases, and the junction held 6 bases outside the gene matches. The germline gives CDR1 MNHEY, CDR2 SVGEGT. The CDR3 covers 13 residues. In nucleotides, the CDR3 is TGTGCCAGTACGGGACAGTTTACAGATACGCAGTATTTT. The encoded protein is CASTGQFTDTQYF.

The gene calls are TRBV27 and TRBJ1-2; 7 bases align to TRBD1. The CDR3 totals 14 residues. V dropped 5 bases and J dropped 7; count of bases not matched to a gene: 10. Germline V gives CDR1 MNHEY, CDR2 SMNVEV (reference sequence). CDR3 DNA: TGTGCCAGCAGTCCGCTGACAGGGCTTCGTGGCTACACCTTC. Translating it yields CASSPLTGLRGYTF.

The chain recombines TRBV19 with TRBJ2-7; possible D gene TRBD1, 7 bases. Per germline, CDR1 LNHDA and CDR2 SQIVND (reference sequence). V shed 3 bases and J shed 5 bases, with 20 bases lying between them. This CDR3 is built from 16 residues. As DNA, the CDR3 is TGTGCCAGTAGTATGGGGACGATCAGGGGGGCCCACGAGCAGTACTTC. It translates to CASSMGTIRGAHEQYF. The full variable domain, rest sourced from reference TRBV19 and TRBJ2-7, is DGGITQSPKYLFRKEGQNVTLSCEQNLNHDAMYWYRQDPGQGLRLIYYSQIVNDFQKGDIAEGYSVSREKKESFPLTVTSAQKNPTAFYLCASSMGTIRGAHEQYFGPGTRLTVT.

This clonotype has only a few counts. The chain combines TRBV19 with TRBJ2-3; D call uncertain. The germline gives CDR1 LNHDA, CDR2 SQIVND (reference sequence). The CDR3 has 11 residues. V was shortened by 6 bases and J by 6 bases, with 7 bases between the two germline ends. In nucleotides, the CDR3 is TGTGCCAGTAGGGGCTGGGATACGCAGTATTTT. This sequence encodes CASRGWDTQYF.

Only a few counts were recorded for this clonotype. The chain has TRBV12-3 or TRBV12-4 and TRBJ1-1, with D hard to call. CDR3 size: 13 residues. The V end was cut by 2 bases, the J end by 7 bases, with 11 bases between. In nucleotides, the CDR3 is TGTGCCAGCAGTTTAATAGGGTTGAATGAAGCTTTCTTT. Protein: CASSLIGLNEAFF.

J is TRBJ1-1 and V is TRBV18, with a weak D call TRBD1 (5 bases). Trimming took 1 base from V and 9 from J, leaving 21 bases between them. CDR3 size: 16 residues. Germline values: CDR1 KGHSH, CDR2 LQKENI. CDR3 sequence reads: CASSPRTQTVGEKAFF. CDR3 DNA: TGTGCCAGCTCACCACGGACGCAGACAGTTGGAGAAAAAGCTTTCTTT.

The V and J genes are TRBV30 and TRBJ2-1, with 8 positions matching TRBD1. Germline trimming cut 5 bases from V and 7 bases from J; bases unmatched to any gene: 7. The CDR3 runs to 13 residues. CDR1 GTSNPN and CDR2 SVGIG come from the germline V gene (reference sequence). CDR3 sequence reads: CAWEGQVFNEQFF. Written as DNA, the CDR3 is TGTGCCTGGGAGGGACAGGTTTTTAATGAGCAGTTCTTC.